The sequence of this T cell receptor (beta chain) was determined in a study of T cells after posttransplantation cyclophosphamide. Study conclusions and caveats: Skin or GI-infiltrating T cells shared few TRB sequences with blood. Donor CD8+ memory clones often dominated recipient blood repertoires at later times. After PTCy, TRB diversity resembled that of CNI/methotrexate controls.

Produced via immunoSEQ multiplex PCR; TCRdb's table is partial and in-frame only. Listed for the sample are under 20,000 clones, none seen a single time. Cyclophosphamide on days +3 and +4 followed busulfan-fludarabine conditioning and a marrow graft. This clone was recorded at least ten times. Its antigen is unknown. Germline V gene sequence: CDR1 DFQATT, CDR2 SNEGSKA (reference sequence). The CDR3 consists of 11 residues. V lost 5 bases and J lost 5, with 8 bases in between. Sequencing was performed on PBMCs, taken after allogeneic stem cell transplant with posttransplant cyclophosphamide. The V call is TRBV20-1, the J call TRBJ2-3, with D possibly TRBD1 on 5 matching bases. This clonotype was sampled from a female patient younger than 45 who received an allogeneic stem cell transplant from a related donor, was CMV-positive, and had no GVHD. Some T cells may originate from the graft donor. The CDR3 here is CSAWGVDTQYF. The CDR3 DNA sequence: TGCAGTGCTTGGGGCGTAGATACGCAGTATTTT.